A single sample is the source of the 7 T cell receptor beta chains below, sequenced in a study of T cells after yellow fever vaccination. MiXCR, run by TCRdb on the 5' RACE reads, gives a single entry per CDR3 protein. The sample shows over 300,000 distinct CDR3 sequences, over 4% of them seen only once. The source material was PBMCs, sampled 5 days after the yellow fever booster vaccination. Every receptor here comes from a man between 18 and 35 years old who received the YFV17D yellow fever vaccine.

V gene TRBV7-9 combines with J gene TRBJ1-1; D ambiguous. Germline V gene sequence: CDR1 SEHNR, CDR2 FQNEAQ (reference sequence). The CDR3 contains 12 residues. The ends were cut back, 5 bases at V and 4 bases at J, with 8 bases in the middle. CDR3 in DNA: TGTGCCAGCAGCCAGGAGTTCACTGAAGCTTTCTTT. Translation gives CASSQEFTEAFF.

This clonotype appeared many times. The chain uses TRBV12-3 or TRBV12-4 and TRBJ1-6; unclear D gene. The CDR3 has 14 amino acids. V was pared by 7 bases and J by 5 bases, with 12 bases between. CDR3 amino acids: CASTPTAHNSPLHF. DNA of the CDR3: TGTGCCAGCACTCCGACCGCACATAATTCACCCCTCCACTTT.

In its sample, this clonotype was seen many times. The chain employs TRBV6-4 and TRBJ2-1; a weak D match, TRBD2 (6 bases). Looked up from germline, CDR1 is MRHNA and CDR2 is SNTAGT. The CDR3 loop spans 15 amino acids. V dropped 0 bases and J dropped 0 bases, with 6 bases sitting between them. CDR3 amino acids: CASSDSAGSYNEQFF. The CDR3, as DNA: TGTGCCAGCAGTGACTCAGCGGGCTCCTACAATGAGCAGTTCTTC.

In this sample, this clonotype turned up many times. The chain joins TRBV20-1 to TRBJ1-5; 8 nucleotides align to TRBD1. This CDR3 is 16 amino acids long. After removal of 0 bases from V and 5 bases from J, the junction contained 9 bases not matched to a gene. The germline V gene has CDR1 DFQATT and CDR2 SNEGSKA (reference sequence). CDR3 loop: CSARDRKPGGDQPQHF. CDR3 DNA: TGCAGTGCTAGAGACCGAAAACCAGGGGGCGATCAGCCCCAGCATTTT.

The chain links TRBV7-9 to TRBJ2-3; TRBD1 is a possible D gene (6 bases). Per the germline V gene, CDR1 is SEHNR and CDR2 is FQNEAQ (reference sequence). V lost 5 bases to trimming and J lost 2 bases, with 20 bases between them. The CDR3 contains 17 residues. As DNA, the CDR3 is TGTGCCAGCAGCGCAACGACACCGGGACACCCCACAGATACGCAGTATTTT. Translated, it gives CASSATTPGHPTDTQYF.

This clonotype was observed a handful of times. The rearrangement uses TRBV28 and TRBJ1-2; perhaps TRBD1 as D (5 bases). The CDR3 covers 15 residues. Per the germline V gene, CDR1 is MDHEN and CDR2 is SYDVKM. V was trimmed by 5 bases and J by 10 bases, leaving 23 bases between them. CDR3: CASSLGAPPGLDYTF. CDR3 bases: TGTGCCAGCAGTCTAGGGGCCCCTCCGGGGCTTGACTACACCTTC.

J is TRBJ2-5 and V is TRBV5-6; TRBD2 matches 10 bases. This CDR3 region has 17 residues. CDR1 is SGHDT, CDR2 YYEEEE, per germline. V dropped 7 bases and J dropped 1; count of bases not matched to a gene: 13. The DNA of the CDR3 is TGTGCCAGCTCCCTAGGACCTAGCGGGGGACTCCAAGAGACCCAGTACTTC. Its protein product is CASSLGPSGGLQETQYF.